One T cell receptor beta chain is described in this entry. The table lists this clone with a few counts. Its antigen remains unidentified. No base-level quality is on record; no much larger clone is a single base apart. From each donor, a single peripheral blood sample of roughly 0.11 L on average was drawn into heparinised tubes. Naive, central memory, regulatory and stem cell-like memory CD4+ T cells were sorted on a BD FACSAria II using a panel including CD45RO, CCR7, CD25, CD127, CD95 and CD27. Purity was above 95% for every sorted population. Right away, PBMCs were isolated by Lymphoprep density gradient centrifugation and were stained directly, with no culture step. So that batch effects would be minimized, each experiment stained and sorted samples in pairs, pairing one healthy donor with one patient. The entire amount of isolated RNA was reverse transcribed using the High Capacity cDNA Reverse Transcription Kit, so the sequenced TCRB transcripts were expressed ones. Deep immunoSEQ sequencing was applied to naive, central memory and regulatory T cell samples, giving an average of about 3.7 million total reads per sample. Sorted cells were lysed in RLT buffer, and RNA was extracted using DNase-treated RNeasy Micro or Mini kits according to cell number. Each cell subset was processed on its own to prevent cross-contamination, while patient and healthy donor samples were processed together. Using the immunoSEQ multiplex PCR, TCRB sequences were amplified from cDNA into 87-bp fragments spanning the CDR3 region. The amplicons were sequenced using the Illumina HiSeq platform. On the authors' methods: PCR bias was computationally corrected using synthetic template baselines, reads within Hamming distance 2 were collapsed, and singletons that could not be merged were discarded. Reads were aligned against IMGT to assign V, D and J genes, CDR3 length and insertions or deletions at six rearrangement sites. Within each subset, clonotype counts were normalized to sorted cell number, and only after that were true diversity and Gini coefficients computed with the tcR R package. The overlap coefficient, calculated on TCRB nucleotide sequences, was used to quantify repertoire sharing. Drawn from immuneACCESS, this table holds only the in-frame rearrangements with V and J called that TCRdb kept. Clones are partly lost; checked studies trace under half to an unresolved V gene and leave the rest unexplained. V and J calls and clone size are as listed in that table; D and trimming were resolved from the DNA. The sample has approximately 130,000 clones on record, around a sixth of them singletons. The top ten clonotypes cover roughly 2.6% of the sample.

The data are from a study of beta chain features in type 1 diabetes listed by TCRdb under 2018. Notes on the research overall: Patients and healthy donors did not differ in mean age, gender distribution, total cell number or subset yield. Regulatory and stem cell-like memory subsets were isolated from only 8 patients and roughly 8 healthy donors, whereas naive and central memory subsets came from all 28 donors. In the study, recently diagnosed type 1 diabetes patients and matched healthy donors were compared on the TCRB repertoires of their sorted circulating CD4+ T cell subsets. Across all samples, almost 110 million sorted cells were examined, and cell number per subset correlated strongly with RNA yield. What the authors observed across the whole study: Fewer insertions and more nucleotide deletions at VDJ recombination sites were observed in patients with type 1 diabetes, implying thymic rearrangement abnormalities. Naive, central memory and regulatory TCRB repertoires appeared to be more alike among patients than among healthy donors. Type 1 diabetes patients showed a moderate but significant shortening of TCRB CDR3 length in all four CD4+ subsets. Shorter templates might be favored by PCR, yet because patient and control samples were amplified and corrected together, any such skew would affect both groups equally. Because small numbers of individuals were included in the HLA sub-analyses, any influence of HLA type on TCRB rearrangement was left unresolved. Because cDNA rather than genomic DNA was sequenced, highly expressing activated cells could have been over-represented, although no difference in activation and CD3 levels was found between groups.

At the junction V is shortened by 8 bases and J by 8 bases; bases outside the gene matches: 13. CDR1 and CDR2 (MDHEN, SYDVKM) derive from the germline V gene. From its cysteine to its phenylalanine, the CDR3 spans 14 amino acids. Of the read, only the CDR3 DNA is kept; its 42 bases are in frame from base 1. The TCR sequence derives from a man between 18 and 35 years old with type 1 diabetes. What was sequenced was central memory CD4+ T cells from blood. The chain is encoded by TRBV28 joined to TRBJ2-3, and TRBD1 matches 7 of the central bases. The sequence in DNA is TGTGCCAGCGGAACAGGGGATGGGACGGGTACGCAGTATTTT. Its product reads: CASGTGDGTGTQYF. The CDR3 plus the reference TRBV28 and TRBJ2-3 genes for the other parts give the full variable domain: DVKVTQSSRYLVKRTGEKVFLECVQDMDHENMFWYRQDPGLGLRLIYFSYDVKMKEKGDIPEGYSVSREKKERFSLILESASTNQTSMYLCASGTGDGTGTQYFGPGTRLTVL.